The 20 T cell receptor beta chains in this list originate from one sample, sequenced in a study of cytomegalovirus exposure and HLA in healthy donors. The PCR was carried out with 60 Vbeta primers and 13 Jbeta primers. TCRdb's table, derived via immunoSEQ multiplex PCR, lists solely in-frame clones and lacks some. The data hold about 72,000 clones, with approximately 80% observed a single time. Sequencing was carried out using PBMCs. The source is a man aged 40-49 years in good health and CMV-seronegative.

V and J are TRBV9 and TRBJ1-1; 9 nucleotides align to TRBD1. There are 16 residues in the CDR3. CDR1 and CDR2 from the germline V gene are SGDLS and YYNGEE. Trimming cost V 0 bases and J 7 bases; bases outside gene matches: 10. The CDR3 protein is CASSVATRTGEGEAFF. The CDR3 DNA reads TGTGCCAGCAGCGTAGCTACGCGGACAGGGGAGGGTGAAGCTTTCTTT.

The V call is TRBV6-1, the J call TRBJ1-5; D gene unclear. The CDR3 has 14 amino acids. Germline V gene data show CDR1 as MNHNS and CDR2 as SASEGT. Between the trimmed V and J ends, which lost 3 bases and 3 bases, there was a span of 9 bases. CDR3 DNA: TGTGCCAGCAGTGAGCTGCACACCAATCAGCCCCAGCATTTT. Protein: CASSELHTNQPQHF.

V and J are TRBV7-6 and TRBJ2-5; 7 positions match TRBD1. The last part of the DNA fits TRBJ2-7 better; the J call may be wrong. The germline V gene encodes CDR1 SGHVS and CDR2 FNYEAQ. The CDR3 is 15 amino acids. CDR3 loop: CASSLGQGGLYEQYF. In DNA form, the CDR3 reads TGTGCCAGCAGCTTAGGACAGGGTGGCCTCTACGAGCAGTACTTC.

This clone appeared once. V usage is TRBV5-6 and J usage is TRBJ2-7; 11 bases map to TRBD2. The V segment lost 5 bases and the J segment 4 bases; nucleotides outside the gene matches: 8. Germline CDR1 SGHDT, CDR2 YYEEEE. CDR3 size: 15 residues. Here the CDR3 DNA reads TGTGCCAGCAGACATTCACTAGCGGGGGAGTACGAGCAGTACTTC. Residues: CASRHSLAGEYEQYF. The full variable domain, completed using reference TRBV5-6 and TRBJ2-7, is DAGVTQSPTHLIKTRGQQVTLRCSPKSGHDTVSWYQQALGQGPQFIFQYYEEEERQRGNFPDRFSGHQFPNYSSELNVNALLLGDSALYLCASRHSLAGEYEQYFGPGTRLTVT.

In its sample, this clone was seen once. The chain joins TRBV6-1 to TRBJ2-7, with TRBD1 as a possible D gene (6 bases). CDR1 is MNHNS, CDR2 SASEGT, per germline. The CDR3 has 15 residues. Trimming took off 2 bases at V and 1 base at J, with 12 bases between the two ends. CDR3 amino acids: CASSEPVTGSYEQYF. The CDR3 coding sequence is TGTGCCAGCAGTGAACCGGTAACAGGGTCCTACGAGCAGTACTTC.

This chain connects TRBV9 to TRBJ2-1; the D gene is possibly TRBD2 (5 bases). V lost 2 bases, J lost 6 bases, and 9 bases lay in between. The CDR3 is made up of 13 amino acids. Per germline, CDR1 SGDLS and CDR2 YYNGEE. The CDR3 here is CASSVGVSNEQFF. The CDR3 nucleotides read TGTGCCAGCAGCGTCGGGGTAAGCAATGAGCAGTTCTTC.

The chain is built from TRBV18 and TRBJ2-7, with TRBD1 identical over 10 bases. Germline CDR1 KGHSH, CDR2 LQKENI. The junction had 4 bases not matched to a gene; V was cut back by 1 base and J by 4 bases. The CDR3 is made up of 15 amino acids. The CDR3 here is CASSPLTGGAYEQYF. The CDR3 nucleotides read TGTGCCAGCTCACCACTGACAGGGGGCGCTTACGAGCAGTACTTC.

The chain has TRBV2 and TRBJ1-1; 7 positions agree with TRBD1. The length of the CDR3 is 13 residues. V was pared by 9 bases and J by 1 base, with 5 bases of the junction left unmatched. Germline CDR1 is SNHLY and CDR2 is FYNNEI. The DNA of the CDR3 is TGTGCCAGTTCGCGACAGGGGAACACTGAAGCTTTCTTT. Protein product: CASSRQGNTEAFF.

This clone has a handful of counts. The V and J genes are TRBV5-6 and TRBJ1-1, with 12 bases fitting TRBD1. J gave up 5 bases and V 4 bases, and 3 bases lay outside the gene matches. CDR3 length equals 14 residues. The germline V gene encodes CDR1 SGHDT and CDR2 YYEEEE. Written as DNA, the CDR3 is TGTGCCAGCAGCAGGGACAGGGGGCAAACTGAAGCTTTCTTT. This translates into CASSRDRGQTEAFF.

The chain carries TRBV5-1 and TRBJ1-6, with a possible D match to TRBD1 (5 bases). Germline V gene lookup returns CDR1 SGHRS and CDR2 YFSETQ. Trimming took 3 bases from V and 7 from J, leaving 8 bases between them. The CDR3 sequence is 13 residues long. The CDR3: CASSSGPNSPLHF. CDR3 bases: TGCGCCAGCAGCTCAGGGCCGAATTCACCCCTCCACTTT.

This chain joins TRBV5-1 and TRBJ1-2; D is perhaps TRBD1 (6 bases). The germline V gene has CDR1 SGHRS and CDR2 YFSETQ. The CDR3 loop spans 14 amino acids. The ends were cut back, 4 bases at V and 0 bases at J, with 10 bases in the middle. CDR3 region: CASSAGVPNYGYTF. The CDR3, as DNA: TGCGCCAGCAGCGCAGGGGTCCCTAACTATGGCTACACCTTC.

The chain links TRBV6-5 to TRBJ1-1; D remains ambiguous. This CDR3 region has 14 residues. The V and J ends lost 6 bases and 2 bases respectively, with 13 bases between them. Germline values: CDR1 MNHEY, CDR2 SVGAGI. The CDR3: CASRIDNPNTEAFF. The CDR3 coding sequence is TGTGCCAGCAGGATCGACAACCCTAACACTGAAGCTTTCTTT.

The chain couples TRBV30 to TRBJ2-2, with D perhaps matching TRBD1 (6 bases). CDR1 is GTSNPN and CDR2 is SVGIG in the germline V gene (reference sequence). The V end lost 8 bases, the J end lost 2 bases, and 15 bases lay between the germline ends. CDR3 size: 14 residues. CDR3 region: CAGGRGPNTGELFF. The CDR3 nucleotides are TGTGCCGGGGGCAGGGGACCTAACACCGGGGAGCTGTTTTTT.

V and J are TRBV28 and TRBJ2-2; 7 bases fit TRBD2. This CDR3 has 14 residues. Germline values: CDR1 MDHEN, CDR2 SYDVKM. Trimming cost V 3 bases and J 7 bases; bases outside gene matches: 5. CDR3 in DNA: TGTGCCAGCAGTTTGGGGGGGATCGGCGGGGAGCTGTTTTTT. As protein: CASSLGGIGGELFF.

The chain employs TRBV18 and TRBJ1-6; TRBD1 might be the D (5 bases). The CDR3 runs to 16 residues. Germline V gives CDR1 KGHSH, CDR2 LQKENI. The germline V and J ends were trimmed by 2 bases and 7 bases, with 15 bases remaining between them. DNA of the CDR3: TGTGCCAGCTCACCATCCGGGACTTATGGCAATTCACCCCTCCACTTT. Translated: CASSPSGTYGNSPLHF.

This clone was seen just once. This CDR3 reads CASRTRPTTNEKLFF. CDR3 DNA: TGTGCCAGCCGGACAAGACCTACAACTAATGAAAAACTGTTTTTT. The rearrangement uses TRBV6-6 and TRBJ1-4; maybe TRBD1 (5 bases). Between the trimmed V and J ends, which lost 8 bases and 0 bases, there was a span of 13 bases. Per germline, CDR1 MNHNY and CDR2 SVGAGI (reference sequence). The CDR3 runs to 15 residues.

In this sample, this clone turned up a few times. CDR3 coding DNA: TGTGCCAGCTCACCACAACCTGGGCAGCACTACAATGAGCAGTTCTTC. It yields the protein CASSPQPGQHYNEQFF. The chain is built from TRBV18 and TRBJ2-1; D call uncertain. Germline CDR1 is KGHSH and CDR2 is LQKENI. Trimming removed 1 base at V and 3 bases at J, with 13 bases between. The CDR3 runs to 16 residues.

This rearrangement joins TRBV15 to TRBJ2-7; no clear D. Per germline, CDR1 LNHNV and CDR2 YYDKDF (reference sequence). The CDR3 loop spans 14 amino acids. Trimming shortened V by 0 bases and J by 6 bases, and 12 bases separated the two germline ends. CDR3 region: CATSRDGGFREQYF. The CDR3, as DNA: TGTGCCACCAGCAGAGATGGCGGTTTTCGCGAGCAGTACTTC.

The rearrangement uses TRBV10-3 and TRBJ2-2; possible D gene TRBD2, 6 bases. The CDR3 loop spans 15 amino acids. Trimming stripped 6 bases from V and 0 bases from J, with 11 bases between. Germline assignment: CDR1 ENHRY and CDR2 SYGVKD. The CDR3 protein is CAISSTSSNTGELFF. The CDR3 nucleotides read TGTGCCATCAGCTCCACTAGCTCGAACACCGGGGAGCTGTTTTTT.

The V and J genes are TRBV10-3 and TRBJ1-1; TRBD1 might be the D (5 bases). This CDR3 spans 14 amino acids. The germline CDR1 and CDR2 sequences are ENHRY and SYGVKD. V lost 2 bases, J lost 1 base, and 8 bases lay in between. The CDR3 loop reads CAISEGRGNTEAFF. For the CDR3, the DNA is TGTGCCATCAGTGAGGGGAGGGGGAACACTGAAGCTTTCTTT.